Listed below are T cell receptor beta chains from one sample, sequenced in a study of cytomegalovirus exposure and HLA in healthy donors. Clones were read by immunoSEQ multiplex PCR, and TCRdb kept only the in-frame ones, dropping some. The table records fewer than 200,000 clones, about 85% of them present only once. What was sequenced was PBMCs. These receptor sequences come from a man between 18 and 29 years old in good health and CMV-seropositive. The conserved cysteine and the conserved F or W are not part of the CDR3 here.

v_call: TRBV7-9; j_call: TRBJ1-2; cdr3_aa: ASSPREGSVANYGYT
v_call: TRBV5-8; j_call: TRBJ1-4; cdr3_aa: ASSWRPDREYEKLF
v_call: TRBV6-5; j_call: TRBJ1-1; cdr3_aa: ASSSFAEAF
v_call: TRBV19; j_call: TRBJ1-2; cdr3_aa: ATGEGLSYGYT
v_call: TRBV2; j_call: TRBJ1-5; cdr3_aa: ASVWTGNQPQH
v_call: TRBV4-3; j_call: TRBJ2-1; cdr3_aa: ASSQAGTGISSYNEQF
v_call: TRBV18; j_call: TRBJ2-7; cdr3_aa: ASSPFRDRANEQY
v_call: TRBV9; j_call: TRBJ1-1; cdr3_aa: ASSVGPGTEAF
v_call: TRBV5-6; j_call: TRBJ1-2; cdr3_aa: ASSRQEYGYT
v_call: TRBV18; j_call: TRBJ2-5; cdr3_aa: ASSPRTGGEETQY
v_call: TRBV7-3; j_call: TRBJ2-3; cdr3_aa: ASSLGKQGFYSTDTQY
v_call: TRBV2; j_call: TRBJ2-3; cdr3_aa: ASSDGELAGGVDTQY
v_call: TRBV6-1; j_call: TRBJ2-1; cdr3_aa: ASTLDSYNEQF
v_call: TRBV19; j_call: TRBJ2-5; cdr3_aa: ASSTLTRTQETQY
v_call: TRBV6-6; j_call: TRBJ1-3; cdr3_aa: ASSSQTTNSGNTIY
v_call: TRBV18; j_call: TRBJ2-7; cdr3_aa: ASSPPQTGFGQY
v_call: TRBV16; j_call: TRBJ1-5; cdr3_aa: ASSQSTAGDQH
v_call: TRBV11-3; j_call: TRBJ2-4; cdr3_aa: ASSLDSGEISQY
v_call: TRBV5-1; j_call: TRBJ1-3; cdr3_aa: ASSLDPQVGGNTIY
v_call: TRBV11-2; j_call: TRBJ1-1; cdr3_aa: ASSLGGGAYTEAF
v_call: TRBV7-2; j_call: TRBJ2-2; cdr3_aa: ASSYTGTNPGELF
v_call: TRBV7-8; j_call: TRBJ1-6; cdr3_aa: ASSLGTGWNSPLH
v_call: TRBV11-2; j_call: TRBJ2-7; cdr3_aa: ASSITGTGSYEQY
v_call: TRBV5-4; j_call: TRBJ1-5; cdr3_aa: ASSLGGTGDQPQH
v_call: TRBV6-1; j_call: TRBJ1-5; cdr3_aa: ASSEYGNQPQH
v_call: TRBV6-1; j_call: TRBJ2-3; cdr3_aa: ASSEIASTDTQY